Listed here are 26 T cell receptor beta chains from one sample, sequenced in a study of T cell changes during pregnancy in multiple sclerosis. Some clones are missing from TCRdb's copy, which holds only in-frame ones; the method was immunoSEQ multiplex PCR. Among 80,000 to 100,000 clones listed, 85% to 95% were seen once. Specimen: peripheral blood, collected after pregnancy. Receptors originate from a female donor with multiple sclerosis, enrolled in a pregnancy study.

This chain links TRBV5-1 with TRBJ1-1, with 11 nucleotides matching TRBD1. The CDR3 spans 15 residues. V lost 3 bases, J lost 2 bases, and 3 bases stayed unmatched. Germline V gene lookup returns CDR1 SGHRS and CDR2 YFSETQ. CDR3 residues: CASSWGTGGNTEAFF. Written as DNA, the CDR3 is TGCGCCAGCAGCTGGGGGACAGGGGGTAACACTGAAGCTTTCTTT.

J is TRBJ2-7 and V is TRBV5-6, with D maybe TRBD1 (6 bases). Trimming cost V 4 bases and J 2 bases, with 10 bases left between them. CDR1 and CDR2 from the germline V gene are SGHDT and YYEEEE. The CDR3 is 13 residues long. The CDR3 DNA is TGTGCCAGCAGCACAGGACAGACCTACGAGCAGTACTTC. Encoded protein: CASSTGQTYEQYF. The entire variable domain, with the rest obtained from reference TRBV5-6 and TRBJ2-7, is as follows: DAGVTQSPTHLIKTRGQQVTLRCSPKSGHDTVSWYQQALGQGPQFIFQYYEEEERQRGNFPDRFSGHQFPNYSSELNVNALLLGDSALYLCASSTGQTYEQYFGPGTRLTVT.

V is TRBV4-1 and J is TRBJ2-7, with 9 bases identical to TRBD2. CDR1 MGHRA and CDR2 YSYEKL come from the germline V gene. The CDR3 loop spans 15 amino acids. Losses at the gene ends were 0 bases for V and 3 bases for J; bases not matched to a gene: 3. The CDR3, as DNA: TGCGCCAGCAGCCAAGACGCTAGCGGGATCTACGAGCAGTACTTC. Translated, it gives CASSQDASGIYEQYF.

V is TRBV2 and J is TRBJ2-2, with 14 bases fitting TRBD2. Germline V lookup: CDR1 SNHLY, CDR2 FYNNEI. This CDR3 contains 18 residues. The ends lost 7 bases at V and 6 bases at J; junction bases unmatched: 13. Here the CDR3 reads CASIKAGTSGSRSGELFF. For the CDR3, the DNA is TGTGCCAGCATAAAGGCGGGGACTAGCGGGAGTAGATCCGGGGAGCTGTTTTTT. Based on the CDR3 plus reference TRBV2 and TRBJ2-2, the full variable domain is EPEVTQTPSHQVTQMGQEVILRCVPISNHLYFYWYRQILGQKVEFLVSFYNNEISEKSEIFDDQFSVERPDGSNFTLKIRSTKLEDSAMYFCASIKAGTSGSRSGELFFGEGSRLTVL.

The chain carries TRBV28 and TRBJ1-4; tentative D call: TRBD1 (5 bases). Germline V gives CDR1 MDHEN, CDR2 SYDVKM. The CDR3 totals 16 residues. V gave up 8 bases and J gave up 6 bases, with 22 bases separating them. This chain's CDR3 is CASGPWRAGNHEKLFF. Here the CDR3 DNA reads TGTGCCAGCGGTCCTTGGAGGGCAGGGAATCATGAAAAACTGTTTTTT. Supplemented by reference TRBV28 and TRBJ1-4, the full variable domain reads DVKVTQSSRYLVKRTGEKVFLECVQDMDHENMFWYRQDPGLGLRLIYFSYDVKMKEKGDIPEGYSVSREKKERFSLILESASTNQTSMYLCASGPWRAGNHEKLFFGSGTQLSVL.

The rearrangement links TRBV7-9 to TRBJ1-3, with 7 positions matching TRBD1. V trimming: 5 bases; J trimming: 4 bases; junction bases outside the gene matches: 5. The CDR3 loop spans 14 amino acids. CDR1 and CDR2 (germline): SEHNR, FQNEAQ (reference sequence). The DNA for the CDR3 is TGTGCCAGCAGCGTAGGGACAGCAGGAAACACCATATATTTT. It codes for CASSVGTAGNTIYF.

The chain is built from TRBV19 and TRBJ1-5; 8 bases agree with TRBD1. With V trimmed by 3 bases and J by 2 bases, 9 bases remained unmatched. This CDR3 contains 17 residues. CDR1 and CDR2 (germline): LNHDA, SQIVND (reference sequence). The CDR3 region has the DNA TGTGCCAGTAGTATTGGACAGGGAGAAAGGGGCAATCAGCCCCAGCATTTT. Protein sequence: CASSIGQGERGNQPQHF.

The rearrangement links TRBV15 to TRBJ2-7; TRBD1 might be the D (6 bases). This CDR3 is 14 amino acids long. Trimming left V 6 bases short and J 4 bases short, with 16 bases between. Germline loops: CDR1 LNHNV, CDR2 YYDKDF (reference sequence). CDR3 loop: CATSYGSRGYEQYF. CDR3 DNA: TGTGCCACCAGTTACGGGTCCAGGGGTTACGAGCAGTACTTC.

The chain recombines TRBV11-2 with TRBJ1-1; possibly TRBD1 for D (5 bases). Trimming shortened V by 1 base and J by 8 bases, and 8 bases separated the two germline ends. Germline values: CDR1 SGHAT, CDR2 FQNNGV. This CDR3 has 12 residues. CDR3 coding DNA: TGTGCCAGCAGCTTAGCCAGGGCAGAAGCTTTCTTT. Encoded protein: CASSLARAEAFF.

The J gene is TRBJ2-5, the V gene TRBV5-5, with 10 bases aligning to TRBD2. The trim removed 0 bases at V and 1 base at J, leaving 3 bases unmatched. The CDR3 is 16 amino acids. The germline V gene has CDR1 SGHKS and CDR2 YYEKEE (reference sequence). CDR3 DNA sequence: TGTGCCAGCAGCTTGGTGGGACTAGCGACCCAAGAGACCCAGTACTTC. Amino acids: CASSLVGLATQETQYF. Full variable domain (missing parts from reference TRBV5-5 and TRBJ2-5): DAGVTQSPTHLIKTRGQQVTLRCSPISGHKSVSWYQQVLGQGPQFIFQYYEKEERGRGNFPDRFSARQFPNYSSELNVNALLLGDSALYLCASSLVGLATQETQYFGPGTRLLVL.

V is TRBV19 and J is TRBJ2-7, with D maybe TRBD2 (6 bases). Germline CDR1 is LNHDA and CDR2 is SQIVND (reference sequence). The CDR3 sequence is 15 residues long. The V and J ends lost 2 bases and 0 bases respectively, with 11 bases between them. CDR3 loop: CASSIITSSSYEQYF. The CDR3 region has the DNA TGTGCCAGTAGTATAATAACTAGCAGCTCCTACGAGCAGTACTTC.

The sample holds one count of this clone. This chain connects TRBV6-1 to TRBJ1-2; TRBD1 matches 7 bases. The germline gives CDR1 MNHNS, CDR2 SASEGT. Trimming removed 5 bases from V and 3 bases from J; junction bases left unmatched: 6. This CDR3 has 14 residues. The CDR3 region is CASSKSGTDYGYTF. The CDR3 coding sequence is TGTGCCAGCAGTAAATCCGGGACAGACTATGGCTACACCTTC.

This clone showed up just a few times. J is TRBJ1-1 and V is TRBV5-1; no clear D gene. This CDR3 spans 17 amino acids. Trimming shortened V by 4 bases and J by 1 base, and 20 bases separated the two germline ends. Germline V gene lookup returns CDR1 SGHRS and CDR2 YFSETQ. The CDR3: CASSISIGTGENTEAFF. The CDR3 DNA reads TGCGCCAGCAGCATCTCAATAGGAACCGGGGAGAACACTGAAGCTTTCTTT.

The chain couples TRBV2 to TRBJ2-2; D possibly corresponds to TRBD2 (6 bases). V dropped 6 bases and J dropped 6 bases, with 11 bases sitting between them. The CDR3 runs 13 residues. Germline V lookup: CDR1 SNHLY, CDR2 FYNNEI. CDR3 in DNA: TGTGCCAGCAGCTTCGGGGAGGCCGGGGAGCTGTTTTTT. This sequence encodes CASSFGEAGELFF.

The gene calls are TRBV4-1 and TRBJ2-7, with D possibly TRBD2 on 6 matching bases. The V and J ends lost 1 base and 3 bases respectively, with 10 bases between them. Germline CDR1 is MGHRA and CDR2 is YSYEKL. This CDR3 contains 14 residues. CDR3 sequence: CASSQVEGDYEQYF. CDR3 coding DNA: TGCGCCAGCAGCCAAGTGGAGGGCGACTACGAGCAGTACTTC.

The chain has TRBV19 and TRBJ1-1; 9 nucleotides agree with TRBD1. Germline V gene data show CDR1 as LNHDA and CDR2 as SQIVND (reference sequence). The CDR3 is 13 residues long. V lost 5 bases, J lost 11 bases, and 9 bases stayed unmatched. The CDR3 spells CASSSTGQGSAFF. The CDR3, as DNA: TGTGCCAGTAGTTCGACGGGACAGGGTTCGGCTTTCTTT.

The gene calls are TRBV7-6 and TRBJ2-1, with D possibly TRBD1 on 6 matching bases. V was clipped by 4 bases and J by 9 bases, with 22 bases between them. The CDR3 is made up of 16 amino acids. The V gene's germline CDR1 is SGHVS and CDR2 FNYEAQ. The CDR3 region is CASSSSYRVGTSEQFF. The CDR3 DNA follows: TGTGCCAGCAGCTCGTCATACAGGGTCGGCACGAGTGAGCAGTTCTTC.

This clone was picked up one time. The CDR3 region is CASSPRDRVAYGYTF. The CDR3 region has the DNA TGTGCCAGCAGTCCCCGAGACAGGGTGGCCTATGGCTACACCTTC. V and J are TRBV27 and TRBJ1-2; TRBD1 matches at 7 bases. CDR1 MNHEY and CDR2 SMNVEV come from the germline V gene (reference sequence). J lost 4 bases, V lost 5 bases, and 10 bases had no gene match. The CDR3 is 15 residues long.

V and J are TRBV5-1 and TRBJ2-3; 9 bases fit TRBD2. Per germline, CDR1 SGHRS and CDR2 YFSETQ. The CDR3 covers 15 residues. V dropped 1 base and J dropped 2; count of bases not matched to a gene: 2. CDR3 nucleotides: TGCGCCAGCAGCTTGACTAGCGGGTTCACAGATACGCAGTATTTT. It codes for CASSLTSGFTDTQYF.

The CDR3 DNA is TGTGCCAGTAGTGGACAGTCATCTAACTATGGCTACACCTTC. Protein: CASSGQSSNYGYTF. The rearrangement joins TRBV19 to TRBJ1-2; the D gene is possibly TRBD1 (6 bases). CDR1 is LNHDA, CDR2 SQIVND, per germline (reference sequence). V lost 5 bases and J lost 0, with 10 bases in between. The CDR3 runs to 14 residues.

This chain links TRBV18 with TRBJ2-7; D remains ambiguous. Germline CDR1 KGHSH, CDR2 LQKENI. V lost 1 base, J lost 1 base, and 8 bases lay in between. This CDR3 is 14 amino acids long. This CDR3 reads CASSPQSQSYEQYF. Written as DNA, the CDR3 is TGTGCCAGCTCACCACAGTCACAGTCCTACGAGCAGTACTTC. Together with reference TRBV18 and TRBJ2-7, the CDR3 gives the full variable domain: NAGVMQNPRHLVRRRGQEARLRCSPMKGHSHVYWYRQLPEEGLKFMVYLQKENIIDESGMPKERFSAEFPKEGPSILRIQQVVRGDSAAYFCASSPQSQSYEQYFGPGTRLTVT.

V gene TRBV7-2 combines with J gene TRBJ1-4; D ambiguous. The CDR3 is 13 amino acids. V was pared by 3 bases and J by 4 bases, with 6 bases between. The V gene's germline CDR1 is SGHTA and CDR2 FQGNSA. This CDR3 reads CASSFTYNEKLFF. CDR3 DNA sequence: TGTGCCAGCAGCTTCACCTATAATGAAAAACTGTTTTTT.

The chain carries TRBV21-1 and TRBJ2-1; no check of the table's D call, TRBD2, against the DNA was made. TRBV21-1 is an annotated pseudogene. The length of the CDR3 is 17 residues. The CDR3 region is CASSTFRLGLGHNEQFF. For the CDR3, the DNA is TGTGCCAGCAGCACCTTCCGGCTAGGACTAGGACACAATGAGCAGTTCTTC.

The V call is TRBV7-9, the J call TRBJ2-1; D is perhaps TRBD2 (5 bases). CDR3 size: 12 residues. V lost 4 bases and J lost 10, with 11 bases in between. From germline, CDR1 is SEHNR and CDR2 FQNEAQ (reference sequence). This CDR3 is CASSSAGAEQFF. In DNA, the CDR3 is TGTGCCAGCAGCTCCGCGGGTGCCGAGCAGTTCTTC.

Concerning this clone: This sample also contains other DNA sequences that code for the same CDR3. The rearrangement links TRBV4-1 to TRBJ2-7; tentatively, D is TRBD2 (5 bases). V was clipped by 1 base and J by 3 bases, with 7 bases between them. From germline, CDR1 is MGHRA and CDR2 YSYEKL. The CDR3 contains 13 residues. In DNA, the CDR3 is TGCGCCAGCAGCCAAGTCGGGGTCTACGAGCAGTACTTC. Translated, it gives CASSQVGVYEQYF.

The V gene is TRBV6-6, the J gene TRBJ1-5, with 9 nucleotides matching TRBD1. J gave up 9 bases and V 5 bases, and 11 bases lay outside the gene matches. This CDR3 has 15 amino acids. In germline, CDR1 is MNHNY, CDR2 SVGAGI (reference sequence). The CDR3 sequence is CASSGTGPSGGPQHF. CDR3 DNA sequence: TGTGCCAGCAGTGGGACAGGGCCCTCCGGGGGGCCCCAGCATTTT.